This T cell receptor beta chain came from a study of PD-L1 blockade in urothelial cancer. Locally advanced or metastatic urothelial carcinoma was present in patients. This CDR3 spans 17 amino acids. Per germline, CDR1 MNHEY and CDR2 SMNVEV (reference sequence). Trimming cost V 3 bases and J 2 bases; bases outside gene matches: 13. Sequenced by immunoSEQ multiplex PCR; TCRdb stores in-frame clones only, minus some. The sample contains 20,000 to 30,000 clones, roughly 80% of which appear only once. The V gene is TRBV27, the J gene TRBJ2-7; 7 bases map to TRBD1. The TCR comes from a man aged 70 or older with urothelial cancer. Sequences were derived from PBMCs, sampled around atezolizumab (anti-PD-L1) treatment. CDR3 DNA sequence: TGTGCCAGCAGTTTCACCGCCCTGACAGGGAAACCCTACGAGCAGTACTTC. This encodes CASSFTALTGKPYEQYF.